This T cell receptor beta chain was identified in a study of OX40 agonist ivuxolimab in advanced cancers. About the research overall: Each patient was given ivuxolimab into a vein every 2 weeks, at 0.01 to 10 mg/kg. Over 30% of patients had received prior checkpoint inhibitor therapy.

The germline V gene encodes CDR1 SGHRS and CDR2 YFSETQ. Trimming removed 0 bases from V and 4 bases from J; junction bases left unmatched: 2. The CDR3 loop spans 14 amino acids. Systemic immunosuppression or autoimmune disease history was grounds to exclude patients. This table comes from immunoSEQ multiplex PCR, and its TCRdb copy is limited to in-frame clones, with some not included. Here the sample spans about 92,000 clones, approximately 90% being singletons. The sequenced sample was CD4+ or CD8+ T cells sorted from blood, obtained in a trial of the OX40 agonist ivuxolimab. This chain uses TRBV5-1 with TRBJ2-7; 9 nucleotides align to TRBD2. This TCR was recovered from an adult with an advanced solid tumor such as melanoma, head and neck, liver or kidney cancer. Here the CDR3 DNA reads TGCGCCAGCAGCTTGGGTAGCGGGAGTTACGAGCAGTACTTC. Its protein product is CASSLGSGSYEQYF.